The 15 T cell receptor beta chains reported below all come from one sample, sequenced in a study of T cell repertoires in cytomegalovirus infection. Their recognized antigens are unknown. TCRdb called the reads again in MiXCR, with one record for every CDR3 protein. Of around 500,000 distinct CDR3 sequences listed, approximately 40% are singletons. The material was cultured PBMCs, obtained from culture after CMV antigen stimulation. These TCRs come from a human donor in good health (CMV status not recorded). Some clones in this sample may be carry-over from other donors' samples.

The chain combines TRBV7-9 with TRBJ1-2, with no clear D. From germline, CDR1 is SEHNR and CDR2 FQNEAQ (reference sequence). This CDR3 region has 15 residues. Trimming pared 3 bases from V and 2 bases from J, leaving 13 bases between. The CDR3 sequence is CASSLANHGNYGYTF. Here the CDR3 DNA reads TGTGCCAGCAGCTTGGCTAATCACGGCAACTATGGCTACACCTTC.

This clonotype has a count of ten or more. The chain carries TRBV7-2 and TRBJ2-1, with D perhaps given as TRBD1 or TRBD2 (5 bases each). This CDR3 spans 17 amino acids. Germline V gene data show CDR1 as SGHTA and CDR2 as FQGNSA. V dropped 0 bases and J dropped 0 bases, with 12 bases sitting between them. The CDR3 reads CASSLARGWSSYNEQFF. The DNA of the CDR3 is TGTGCCAGCAGCTTAGCGAGGGGTTGGAGCTCCTACAATGAGCAGTTCTTC.

The gene calls are TRBV7-2 and TRBJ1-5; tentative D call: TRBD1 (5 bases). CDR3 length: 15 residues. Germline lookup yields CDR1 SGHTA and CDR2 FQGNSA. V dropped 5 bases and J dropped 4 bases, with 15 bases sitting between them. CDR3 region: CASSPQRDVNQPQHF. The CDR3, as DNA: TGTGCCAGCAGCCCGCAGAGGGACGTTAATCAGCCCCAGCATTTT.

For the CDR3, the DNA is TGTGCCAGCAAAGAATCTAGCACAGATACGCAGTATTTT. Its translation: CASKESSTDTQYF. This chain connects TRBV6-6 to TRBJ2-3; no definite D call. The CDR3 consists of 13 residues. Per the germline V gene, CDR1 is MNHNY and CDR2 is SVGAGI (reference sequence). Trimming removed 7 bases from V and 0 bases from J, with 8 bases in between.

This sequence joins TRBV6-5 and TRBJ1-5; D unresolved. The CDR3 spans 15 residues. V was shortened by 5 bases and J by 6 bases, with 17 bases between the two germline ends. Germline lookup yields CDR1 MNHEY and CDR2 SVGAGI. CDR3 bases: TGTGCCAGCAGTGACCTCGTGTGGAAGGGTCAGCCCCAGCATTTT. The encoded protein is CASSDLVWKGQPQHF.

This rearrangement joins TRBV2 to TRBJ1-2; weak D call: TRBD1 (6 bases). Germline V gene sequence: CDR1 SNHLY, CDR2 FYNNEI. With 3 bases removed from V and 4 bases from J, the gap between germline ends came to 12 bases. This CDR3 is built from 14 residues. The CDR3 nucleotides read TGTGCCAGCAGTGACCGGGGGCGCGCCTATGGCTACACCTTC. Protein: CASSDRGRAYGYTF.

This clonotype turned up a few times. V and J are TRBV7-2 and TRBJ1-2; no firm D call. The V gene lost 1 base and the J gene lost 0 bases, with 18 bases spanning the gap. Germline V gives CDR1 SGHTA, CDR2 FQGNSA. The CDR3 is 18 amino acids. The CDR3, as DNA: TGTGCCAGCAGCTTAGGGACTACTATCTCACCTACTAACTATGGCTACACCTTC. This translates into CASSLGTTISPTNYGYTF. Variable domain in full (rest from reference TRBV7-2 and TRBJ1-2): GAGVSQSPSNKVTEKGKDVELRCDPISGHTALYWYRQSLGQGLEFLIYFQGNSAPDKSGLPSDRFSAERTGGSVSTLTIQRTQQEDSAVYLCASSLGTTISPTNYGYTFGSGTRLTVV.

This rearrangement joins TRBV7-6 to TRBJ2-1, with 10 bases matching TRBD2. The V and J ends lost 2 bases and 8 bases, in that order; junction bases with no gene match: 6. The CDR3 length is 15 residues. Germline lookup yields CDR1 SGHVS and CDR2 FNYEAQ. The CDR3 DNA reads TGTGCCAGCAGCTTACAGCGGGAGGGCCGCGATGAGCAGTTCTTC. Translated, it gives CASSLQREGRDEQFF.

The chain uses TRBV20-1 and TRBJ2-2; D not resolved. Per the germline V gene, CDR1 is DFQATT and CDR2 is SNEGSKA (reference sequence). Deletions cut 5 bases from V and 4 bases from J, with 8 bases between. This CDR3 has 12 amino acids. DNA for the CDR3: TGCAGTGCTGCAGGATCCACCGGGGAGCTGTTTTTT. This encodes CSAAGSTGELFF.

This chain links TRBV19 with TRBJ1-5; 8 bases are shared with TRBD1. The CDR3 sequence is 17 residues long. The junction had 10 bases not matched to a gene; V was cut back by 6 bases and J by 0 bases. The V gene's germline CDR1 is LNHDA and CDR2 SQIVND (reference sequence). CDR3 in amino acids: CASRARGPFNSNQPQHF. In DNA form, the CDR3 reads TGTGCCAGTAGAGCCAGGGGGCCCTTTAATAGCAATCAGCCCCAGCATTTT.

V is TRBV6-1 and J is TRBJ2-1; 8 bases align to TRBD2. The junction had 7 bases not matched to a gene; V was cut back by 0 bases and J by 9 bases. CDR3 length: 15 residues. Germline CDR1 and CDR2: MNHNS and SASEGT. The CDR3: CASSEASGSRGEQFF. The CDR3 DNA reads as TGTGCCAGCAGTGAAGCCAGCGGGAGTCGGGGTGAGCAGTTCTTC.

V usage is TRBV7-4 and J usage is TRBJ1-2; D unresolved. This CDR3 has 13 residues. Trimming pared 5 bases from V and 2 bases from J, leaving 9 bases between. Germline lookup yields CDR1 SGHVT and CDR2 SQSDAQ. The CDR3 nucleotides are TGTGCCAGCAGCGCCACAGTGAACTATGGCTACACCTTC. It yields the protein CASSATVNYGYTF.

The CDR3, as DNA: TGTGCCAGCAGTTTATTTGGGGACATGAACACTGAAGCTTTCTTT. Protein: CASSLFGDMNTEAFF. The chain combines TRBV28 with TRBJ1-1, with a possible D match to TRBD1 (6 bases). This CDR3 has 15 residues. V lost 1 base, J lost 0 bases, and 9 bases lay in between. Germline CDR1 is MDHEN and CDR2 is SYDVKM. Filled out from reference TRBV28 and TRBJ1-1, the complete variable domain reads DVKVTQSSRYLVKRTGEKVFLECVQDMDHENMFWYRQDPGLGLRLIYFSYDVKMKEKGDIPEGYSVSREKKERFSLILESASTNQTSMYLCASSLFGDMNTEAFFGQGTRLTVV.

This rearrangement joins TRBV19 to TRBJ2-7, with a tentative D call TRBD1 (5 bases). V was clipped by 6 bases and J by 2 bases, with 14 bases between them. Germline V gene lookup returns CDR1 LNHDA and CDR2 SQIVND (reference sequence). The CDR3 is 14 amino acids. The CDR3 DNA is TGTGCCAGTAGGACCAGGGCCCCCCCCTACGAGCAGTACTTC. Protein: CASRTRAPPYEQYF.

The chain carries TRBV7-2 and TRBJ1-6, with D unresolved. The germline gives CDR1 SGHTA, CDR2 FQGNSA. Trimming removed 6 bases from V and 14 bases from J, with 14 bases in between. CDR3 length equals 12 residues. The CDR3 sequence is CASSYNTGTLHF. In DNA, the CDR3 is TGTGCCAGCAGTTACAACACTGGGACCCTCCACTTT.